The entry below describes one T cell receptor beta chain. Its binding antigen is unknown. Within one base of it there is no much larger clone, and no base qualities were kept. The sample's treatment or condition, from its label and the paper: allogeneic hematopoietic cell transplantation with graft depleted of TCRalphabeta T cells and CD19 B cells. Transplant recipients were children who received TCRalphabeta/CD19-depleted allogeneic hematopoietic cell grafts. These data belong to a study of T-cell reconstitution after alpha-beta-depleted transplantation in children (dated by TCRdb to 2016 to 2017). Describing the broader study: Using TCR repertoire profiling, the study followed T-cell immune reconstitution in a quantitative way in children after TCRalphabeta/CD19-depleted allogeneic hematopoietic cell transplantation.

V is pared back by 5 bases and J by 2 bases, with 13 bases lying between the germline termini. The CDR3 runs 13 amino acids, cysteine and phenylalanine included. The entry retains the CDR3 DNA only, 39 bases that are in frame from base 1. According to the germline V gene, CDR1 reads SQVTM and CDR2 reads ANQGSEA. Library preparation used PCR. The reads were generated on an Illumina HiSeq 2500. Molecular barcoding was employed in the preparation of TCR libraries, with unique molecular identifiers being used to normalize TCRbeta repertoire quantification. TCRdb ran its own pipeline on the public reads, namely fastp trimming at Q25 and MiXCR clone calling, and kept in-frame beta chains. One record per CDR3 amino acid sequence lists the most common genes and DNA. The sample has hundreds of thousands of distinct CDR3 sequences on record, under 30% of them singletons. The top ten clones comprise about 2.5% of the sample.

General conclusions and limits of the study: The frequencies of hyperexpanded clones fell over the following months, and after one year, T-cell counts and TCRbeta diversity were mostly attributed to newly produced T cells. Apparently early alphabetaT-cell count recovery about two months after transplant reportedly relied on only several hundred rapidly expanded clones derived from non-depleted graft cells. In some patients, the high TCRbeta diversity seen at day 60 was put down to recipient T cells and intrathymic progenitors that had survived conditioning.

The sequence joins TRBV29-1 to TRBJ2-7; the D element could tentatively be TRBD1 or TRBD2, as 5 bases agree for each. Here the sequenced sample was PBMCs, taken before TCRalphabeta/CD19-depleted stem cell transplant. This TCR was recovered from a girl aged 2 to 10 with Fanconi anemia, due to receive a stem cell transplant. The DNA reads as follows: TGCAGCGTTAAAGGGGACGGCACCTACGAGCAGTACTTC. Translated, it reads CSVKGDGTYEQYF.